One sample yielded the 5 T cell receptor beta chains listed below, sequenced in a study of OX40 agonist ivuxolimab in advanced cancers. The library was produced with the immunoSEQ multiplex PCR assay. TCRdb took over this immuneACCESS table, retaining in-frame rearrangements with V and J assigned. Such tables are incomplete; in checked studies, under half of the missing clones stem from an unresolved V gene, and the remainder is unexplained. Across this sample there are roughly 80,000 clones, with around 87% seen only once. The ten largest clonotypes hold around 0.31% of the sample. The sequencing used CD4+ or CD8+ T cells sorted from blood, collected in a trial of the OX40 agonist ivuxolimab. The receptors stem from an adult with an advanced solid tumor such as melanoma, head and neck, liver or kidney cancer.

The V call is TRBV7-2, the J call TRBJ2-5; D not certain. Germline-derived CDR1 and CDR2 are SGHTA and FQGNSA. The CDR3 has 12 residues. Trimming left V 1 base short and J 5 bases short, with 5 bases between. The CDR3 bases are TGTGCCAGCAGCTTAGTTGTGGAGACCCAGTACTTC. Translating gives CASSLVVETQYF.

The chain joins TRBV11-2 to TRBJ2-7, with D possibly matching TRBD1 (6 bases). V shed 1 base and J shed 1 base, with 11 bases lying between them. Germline loops: CDR1 SGHAT, CDR2 FQNNGV. The CDR3 is 15 amino acids. DNA for the CDR3: TGTGCCAGCAGCTTAGGGCGTGGACAGTCCTACGAGCAGTACGTC. It yields the protein CASSLGRGQSYEQYV.

The chain is built from TRBV6-5 and TRBJ2-5, with 8 bases fitting TRBD2. Per germline, CDR1 MNHEY and CDR2 SVGAGI. The V segment lost 0 bases and the J segment 7 bases; nucleotides outside the gene matches: 7. CDR3 length equals 15 residues. This CDR3 reads CASSYSGGGRGTQYF. CDR3 sequence (DNA): TGTGCCAGCAGTTACTCGGGCGGGGGGCGAGGGACCCAGTACTTC.

The chain employs TRBV11-2 and TRBJ2-7, with D possibly being TRBD2 (5 bases). The CDR3 consists of 15 residues. Germline V gene data show CDR1 as SGHAT and CDR2 as FQNNGV. V was trimmed by 4 bases and J by 5 bases, leaving 18 bases between them. The CDR3 region is CASSSKVLGSHEQYF. CDR3 nucleotide sequence: TGTGCCAGCAGCTCCAAGGTACTAGGATCCCACGAGCAGTACTTC.

This clone was seen just once. The chain uses TRBV7-2 and TRBJ1-2, with D uncertain. V lost 5 bases, J lost 3 bases, and 22 bases lay in between. Germline V gene sequence: CDR1 SGHTA, CDR2 FQGNSA. This CDR3 has 17 amino acids. Here the CDR3 DNA reads TGTGCCAGCAGCCCATCGCAGGCGGTGGTGGGCCACTATGGCTACACCTTC. Amino acids: CASSPSQAVVGHYGYTF.